Following are 22 T cell receptor beta chains from one sample sequenced in a study of T cell responses to AZD1222 COVID-19 vaccine. The protocol was immunoSEQ multiplex PCR, while the TCRdb copy is restricted to in-frame clones and leaves out a portion. The sample carries about 150,000 clones, roughly 88% recorded once. The sample in question was peripheral blood, obtained 28 days after the second AZD1222 dose. Receptors were obtained from an adult who received the AZD1222 COVID-19 vaccine.

This sequence joins TRBV7-2 and TRBJ2-7, with 9 positions matching TRBD2. V was pared by 5 bases and J by 4 bases, with 3 bases of the junction left unmatched. The germline V gene encodes CDR1 SGHTA and CDR2 FQGNSA. The CDR3 has 13 amino acids. The CDR3, as DNA: TGTGCCAGCAGCCGGAGCGGGAGGTACGAGCAGTACTTC. This gives the protein CASSRSGRYEQYF.

V gene TRBV5-6 combines with J gene TRBJ2-2; possibly TRBD1 or TRBD2 for D (7 bases each). The CDR3 has 18 amino acids. V was trimmed by 3 bases and J by 5 bases, leaving 23 bases between them. Per the germline V gene, CDR1 is SGHDT and CDR2 is YYEEEE. In DNA form, the CDR3 reads TGTGCCAGCAGCTCCCGGCGGAGCGGGACAGCGACAACCGGGGAGCTGTTTTTT. Protein product: CASSSRRSGTATTGELFF.

CDR3 loop: CASIKDRALGSPLHF. The CDR3 nucleotides read TGTGCCAGCATTAAGGACAGGGCGCTAGGATCACCCCTCCACTTT. The chain uses TRBV6-5 and TRBJ1-6, with TRBD1 identical over 8 bases. Germline loops: CDR1 MNHEY, CDR2 SVGAGI. The CDR3 is 15 residues long. Trimming at V came to 7 bases and at J to 10 bases, leaving 12 bases not matched to a gene.

The chain combines TRBV29-1 with TRBJ1-2, with TRBD1 matching 10 bases. This CDR3 has 14 residues. The ends lost 7 bases at V and 4 bases at J; junction bases unmatched: 9. CDR1 is SQVTM, CDR2 ANQGSEA, per germline. The CDR3 spells CSAGTGEFSYGYTF. CDR3 nucleotides: TGCAGCGCCGGGACAGGGGAGTTCTCCTATGGCTACACCTTC.

J is TRBJ2-7 and V is TRBV12-3 or TRBV12-4; perhaps TRBD1 as D (5 bases). V shed 6 bases and J shed 2 bases, with 11 bases lying between them. The CDR3 is 13 residues long. CDR3 DNA sequence: TGTGCCAGCAGCACTCAACAGGCCTACGAGCAGTACTTC. Translated: CASSTQQAYEQYF.

The chain combines TRBV2 with TRBJ1-1; D is perhaps TRBD1 (6 bases). CDR1 and CDR2 (germline): SNHLY, FYNNEI. V lost 5 bases to trimming and J lost 1 base, with 14 bases between them. The CDR3 covers 15 residues. The CDR3 nucleotides read TGTGCCAGCAGTCCCGGGGAGGGGGGGAACACTGAAGCTTTCTTT. As protein: CASSPGEGGNTEAFF.

This clone was detected once. The CDR3 spells CASSLAGGTSGLYNEQFF. DNA for the CDR3: TGTGCCAGCAGCTTAGCGGGGGGGACTAGCGGGTTATACAATGAGCAGTTCTTC. J is TRBJ2-1 and V is TRBV7-2; 12 bases agree with TRBD2. J was trimmed by 4 bases and V by 0 bases; bases with no gene match: 7. This CDR3 contains 18 residues. From germline, CDR1 is SGHTA and CDR2 FQGNSA.

The chain couples TRBV2 to TRBJ1-5, with TRBD1 as a possible D gene (6 bases). Trimming removed 6 bases at V and 7 bases at J, with 19 bases between. Germline assignment: CDR1 SNHLY and CDR2 FYNNEI. The CDR3 consists of 15 residues. This CDR3 is CASRGTGGDGQPQHF. The CDR3 DNA reads TGTGCCAGCAGAGGGACGGGGGGCGATGGGCAGCCCCAGCATTTT.

The V and J genes are TRBV11-2 and TRBJ1-5, with D possibly being TRBD1 (6 bases). Germline loops: CDR1 SGHAT, CDR2 FQNNGV. V was shortened by 5 bases and J by 2 bases, with 19 bases between the two germline ends. CDR3 length equals 17 residues. The CDR3 is CASSQTQGIDGNQPQHF. In nucleotides, the CDR3 is TGTGCCAGCAGCCAAACACAGGGAATCGATGGCAATCAGCCCCAGCATTTT.

A note on this clone: One end of the junction is discordant with germline, which a read error may explain. The chain is built from TRBV2 and TRBJ1-2, with 7 bases identical to TRBD1. From germline, CDR1 is SNHLY and CDR2 FYNNEI. The length of the CDR3 is 11 residues. CDR3 bases: TGTGCCAGCATGGAGGGGACAGATCCTTTCTTC. This codes for CASMEGTDPFF.

This rearrangement joins TRBV24-1 to TRBJ1-2; D perhaps matches TRBD1 (6 bases). The germline V and J ends were trimmed by 3 bases and 5 bases, with 12 bases remaining between them. The CDR3 is 14 residues long. Per the germline V gene, CDR1 is KGHDR and CDR2 is SFDVKD. The CDR3 is CATSDGTQGYGYTF. The CDR3 DNA reads TGTGCCACCAGTGATGGAACCCAGGGGTATGGCTACACCTTC.

The chain recombines TRBV6-5 with TRBJ2-2, with a possible D match to TRBD2 (7 bases). The CDR3 totals 15 residues. The germline gives CDR1 MNHEY, CDR2 SVGAGI. V was pared by 5 bases and J by 1 base, with 11 bases between. The CDR3 loop reads CASSRGAMNTGELFF. In nucleotides, the CDR3 is TGTGCCAGCAGTCGGGGGGCGATGAACACCGGGGAGCTGTTTTTT.

The chain carries TRBV9 and TRBJ1-6, with D perhaps matching TRBD1 (6 bases). Germline-derived CDR1 and CDR2 are SGDLS and YYNGEE. V was shortened by 2 bases and J by 8 bases, with 11 bases between the two germline ends. The CDR3 is 14 residues long. The CDR3 sequence is CASSVAQGDSPLHF. In DNA, the CDR3 is TGTGCCAGCAGCGTGGCACAGGGCGATTCACCCCTCCACTTT. Based on the CDR3 plus reference TRBV9 and TRBJ1-6, the full variable domain is DSGVTQTPKHLITATGQRVTLRCSPRSGDLSVYWYQQSLDQGLQFLIQYYNGEERAKGNILERFSAQQFPDLHSELNLSSLELGDSALYFCASSVAQGDSPLHFGNGTRLTVT.

V gene TRBV6-5 combines with J gene TRBJ1-1, with D unclear. The CDR3 covers 13 residues. The V gene lost 0 bases and the J gene lost 2 bases, with 4 bases spanning the gap. The germline gives CDR1 MNHEY, CDR2 SVGAGI. The CDR3 here is CASSYSSNTEAFF. For the CDR3, the DNA is TGTGCCAGCAGTTACTCGTCTAACACTGAAGCTTTCTTT.

This clone was counted once. V is TRBV6-2 or TRBV6-3 and J is TRBJ1-6, with 8 bases aligning to TRBD1. The CDR3 loop spans 14 amino acids. J lost 6 bases, V lost 2 bases, and 0 bases had no gene match. CDR1 and CDR2 (germline): MNHEY, SVGEGT. For the CDR3, the DNA is TGTGCCAGCAGTTACACAGGGGGTAATTCACCCCTCCACTTT. Residues: CASSYTGGNSPLHF.

The genes are TRBV5-1 and TRBJ2-2; unclear D gene. Trimming pared 4 bases from V and 6 bases from J, leaving 10 bases between. Germline V gene data show CDR1 as SGHRS and CDR2 as YFSETQ. CDR3 length: 13 amino acids. The CDR3 sequence is CASSAQSPGELFF. CDR3 coding DNA: TGCGCCAGCAGCGCGCAGAGTCCCGGGGAGCTGTTTTTT.

The chain links TRBV6-6 to TRBJ1-6; TRBD1 aligns across 8 bases. There are 14 residues in the CDR3. Germline CDR1 and CDR2: MNHNY and SVGAGI (reference sequence). Losses at the gene ends were 4 bases for V and 10 bases for J; bases not matched to a gene: 6. CDR3 residues: CASSSQGGQSPLHF. The CDR3 DNA reads TGTGCCAGCAGTTCACAGGGGGGCCAATCACCCCTCCACTTT.

This chain joins TRBV5-1 and TRBJ2-5; 8 bases fit TRBD1. CDR3 size: 11 residues. With V trimmed by 6 bases and J by 10 bases, 5 bases remained unmatched. CDR1 is SGHRS, CDR2 YFSETQ, per germline. This chain's CDR3 is CASKGQGIQYF. DNA for the CDR3: TGCGCCAGCAAAGGACAGGGCATCCAGTACTTC.

This rearrangement joins TRBV5-5 to TRBJ2-3; TRBD2 aligns across 11 bases. J was trimmed by 4 bases and V by 0 bases; bases with no gene match: 4. This CDR3 is 16 amino acids long. The germline V gene has CDR1 SGHKS and CDR2 YYEKEE (reference sequence). The CDR3 loop reads CASSLGLAGGPDTQYF. The CDR3 DNA sequence: TGTGCCAGCAGCTTGGGGCTAGCGGGGGGCCCAGATACGCAGTATTTT.

The table lists this clone with a count of one. V is TRBV2 and J is TRBJ1-1; D is perhaps TRBD1 (6 bases). The V and J ends lost 4 bases and 0 bases respectively, with 9 bases between them. The CDR3 runs to 14 residues. CDR1 SNHLY and CDR2 FYNNEI come from the germline V gene. CDR3 residues: CASSGRDMNTEAFF. The CDR3 DNA sequence: TGTGCCAGCAGTGGAAGGGACATGAACACTGAAGCTTTCTTT.

This chain uses TRBV30 with TRBJ2-1; 8 bases are a match to TRBD2. V trimming: 5 bases; J trimming: 8 bases; junction bases outside the gene matches: 14. The CDR3 loop spans 15 amino acids. The germline V gene encodes CDR1 GTSNPN and CDR2 SVGIG (reference sequence). The CDR3 loop is CAWVSRRGRSYEQFF. CDR3 coding DNA: TGTGCCTGGGTCTCGAGGCGCGGGAGGTCATATGAGCAGTTCTTC.

This clone is a singleton in its sample. V gene TRBV30 combines with J gene TRBJ1-5; TRBD1 agrees at 8 bases. J gave up 5 bases and V 5 bases, and 5 bases lay outside the gene matches. Germline-derived CDR1 and CDR2 are GTSNPN and SVGIG (reference sequence). This CDR3 has 13 amino acids. This CDR3 is CAWGQGSDQPQHF. The CDR3 DNA reads as TGTGCCTGGGGACAGGGTTCAGATCAGCCCCAGCATTTT.